These 26 T cell receptor beta chains were sequenced from one sample in a study of blood T cell repertoires in COVID-19. The data were produced by immunoSEQ multiplex PCR, yet TCRdb's version contains in-frame clones alone and is incomplete. The sample carries tens of thousands of clones, 75% to 85% recorded once. What was sequenced was peripheral blood. These receptors were obtained from an elderly man with acute or convalescent COVID-19.

The chain employs TRBV5-5 and TRBJ2-3; D gene ambiguous. This CDR3 is 16 amino acids long. Trimming removed 4 bases at V and 0 bases at J, with 15 bases between. CDR1 and CDR2 from the germline V gene are SGHKS and YYEKEE (reference sequence). DNA of the CDR3: TGTGCCAGCAGCCCGGTGTCCGGTTCGAGCACAGATACGCAGTATTTT. Residues: CASSPVSGSSTDTQYF. Looking up the rest from reference TRBV5-5 and TRBJ2-3 gives the full variable domain: DAGVTQSPTHLIKTRGQQVTLRCSPISGHKSVSWYQQVLGQGPQFIFQYYEKEERGRGNFPDRFSARQFPNYSSELNVNALLLGDSALYLCASSPVSGSSTDTQYFGPGTRLTVL.

The V and J genes are TRBV7-8 and TRBJ2-1; 7 nucleotides line up with TRBD2. The CDR3 length is 20 residues. Trimming took 2 bases from V and 5 from J; bases not matched to a gene: 21. In germline, CDR1 is SGHVS, CDR2 FQNEAQ. The CDR3 DNA reads TGTGCCAGCAGCTTAATCGGTATAGGTTCCCAGGGAGGGCCCGACAATGAGCAGTTCTTC. The encoded protein is CASSLIGIGSQGGPDNEQFF.

The V and J genes are TRBV14 and TRBJ2-6; D ambiguous. The CDR3 contains 19 residues. The germline V gene has CDR1 SGHDN and CDR2 FVKESK. Between the trimmed V and J ends, which lost 0 bases and 0 bases, there was a span of 15 bases. The CDR3 DNA reads TGTGCCAGCAGCCAAGATAGGTGGAGAGGAGTCTCTGGGGCCAACGTCCTGACTTTC. It specifies CASSQDRWRGVSGANVLTF.

The chain is built from TRBV5-1 and TRBJ2-7; 15 bases fit TRBD2. V trimming: 0 bases; J trimming: 4 bases; junction bases outside the gene matches: 8. CDR3 length: 18 amino acids. CDR1 is SGHRS, CDR2 YFSETQ, per germline. DNA for the CDR3: TGCGCCAGCAGCTTGGGGGGACTAGCGGGAGGCTCCTTGTACGAGCAGTACTTC. Translation gives CASSLGGLAGGSLYEQYF.

This chain connects TRBV7-6 to TRBJ2-2, with 7 bases identical to TRBD1. Germline values: CDR1 SGHVS, CDR2 FNYEAQ. The CDR3 length is 14 residues. Trimming removed 4 bases from V and 6 bases from J; junction bases left unmatched: 5. CDR3 DNA sequence: TGTGCCAGCAGCTCCCGGACAGGAGCCGGGGAGCTGTTTTTT. This translates into CASSSRTGAGELFF.

The chain uses TRBV5-1 and TRBJ1-2; D may be TRBD1 (5 bases). The length of the CDR3 is 14 residues. Trimming cost V 4 bases and J 5 bases, with 15 bases left between them. Germline-derived CDR1 and CDR2 are SGHRS and YFSETQ. The CDR3 DNA follows: TGCGCCAGCAGCGGCTCGGGGGGAGAGTATGGCTACACCTTC. Translated: CASSGSGGEYGYTF.

This clone was observed a few times. This chain connects TRBV18 to TRBJ2-3; D gene ambiguous. The germline CDR1 and CDR2 sequences are KGHSH and LQKENI. This CDR3 is 13 amino acids long. V lost 4 bases to trimming and J lost 4 bases, with 9 bases between them. The CDR3 region has the DNA TGTGCCAGCTCACGGCCTGAGGCAGATACGCAGTATTTT. This gives the protein CASSRPEADTQYF. Combining the CDR3 with reference TRBV18 and TRBJ2-3 gives the whole variable domain NAGVMQNPRHLVRRRGQEARLRCSPMKGHSHVYWYRQLPEEGLKFMVYLQKENIIDESGMPKERFSAEFPKEGPSILRIQQVVRGDSAAYFCASSRPEADTQYFGPGTRLTVL.

J is TRBJ2-2 and V is TRBV5-1, with TRBD1 matching 7 bases. Trimming removed 4 bases from V and 7 bases from J; junction bases left unmatched: 7. The CDR3 is 14 residues long. Germline V gives CDR1 SGHRS, CDR2 YFSETQ. CDR3 DNA: TGCGCCAGCAGCCCCGACAGGGCCGGCGGGGAGCTGTTTTTT. Translated, it gives CASSPDRAGGELFF. Full variable domain (missing parts from reference TRBV5-1 and TRBJ2-2): KAGVTQTPRYLIKTRGQQVTLSCSPISGHRSVSWYQQTPGQGLQFLFEYFSETQRNKGNFPGRFSGRQFSNSRSEMNVSTLELGDSALYLCASSPDRAGGELFFGEGSRLTVL.

The V gene is TRBV7-9, the J gene TRBJ1-4; D is undetermined. Trimming removed 1 base at V and 8 bases at J, with 11 bases between. Germline CDR1 and CDR2: SEHNR and FQNEAQ (reference sequence). The CDR3 spans 14 residues. CDR3 in DNA: TGTGCCAGCAGCTTAGTTTACGTAGCCGAAAAACTGTTTTTT. Protein: CASSLVYVAEKLFF.

J is TRBJ2-3 and V is TRBV23-1, with D hard to call. TRBV23-1 is flagged as an ORF with uncertain function. The CDR3 covers 12 residues. V was clipped by 2 bases and J by 3 bases, with 3 bases between them. In nucleotides, the CDR3 is TGCGCCAGCAGTCAACTGACAGATACGCAGTATTTT. Translating it yields CASSQLTDTQYF.

The chain combines TRBV2 with TRBJ2-1, with 7 bases lining up with TRBD1. The V gene's germline CDR1 is SNHLY and CDR2 FYNNEI. The CDR3 loop spans 15 amino acids. V dropped 7 bases and J dropped 1; count of bases not matched to a gene: 7. CDR3 DNA: TGTGCCAGCACTACAGGGGCTGGTTCCTACAATGAGCAGTTCTTC. Amino acid sequence: CASTTGAGSYNEQFF. Supplemented by reference TRBV2 and TRBJ2-1, the full variable domain reads EPEVTQTPSHQVTQMGQEVILRCVPISNHLYFYWYRQILGQKVEFLVSFYNNEISEKSEIFDDQFSVERPDGSNFTLKIRSTKLEDSAMYFCASTTGAGSYNEQFFGPGTRLTVL.

The V and J genes are TRBV7-2 and TRBJ2-2, with 7 positions matching TRBD1. Germline-derived CDR1 and CDR2 are SGHTA and FQGNSA. The CDR3 consists of 14 residues. V shed 6 bases and J 4 bases; nucleotides not matched to a gene: 5. DNA of the CDR3: TGTGCCAGCAGGCCGGGACAGACCACCGGGGAGCTGTTTTTT. Translated: CASRPGQTTGELFF.

The chain carries TRBV25-1 and TRBJ1-5; 11 bases agree with TRBD1. The CDR3 has 17 amino acids. V lost 6 bases to trimming and J lost 0 bases; unmatched junction nucleotides: 7. Germline V gives CDR1 MGHDK, CDR2 SYGVNS. DNA of the CDR3: TGTGCCAGCAGCCCGGGGGACAGGGGGATTAGCAATCAGCCCCAGCATTTT. Translation gives CASSPGDRGISNQPQHF.

The chain joins TRBV4-2 to TRBJ1-4, with 7 bases lining up with TRBD1. Trimming cost V 5 bases and J 3 bases; bases outside gene matches: 3. The CDR3 contains 14 residues. From germline, CDR1 is LGHNA and CDR2 YNFKEQ. CDR3 DNA sequence: TGTGCCAGCAGCAGCGACAGGGCTAATGAAAAACTGTTTTTT. Amino acid sequence: CASSSDRANEKLFF.

This chain connects TRBV27 to TRBJ1-2; D gene ambiguous. The CDR3 sequence is 13 residues long. V lost 6 bases to trimming and J lost 0 bases, with 8 bases between them. Germline CDR1 and CDR2: MNHEY and SMNVEV (reference sequence). The CDR3 protein is CASRSYTNYGYTF. The CDR3 region has the DNA TGTGCCAGCAGGTCCTATACTAACTATGGCTACACCTTC.

V is TRBV20-1 and J is TRBJ2-3; no clear D gene. CDR3 size: 11 residues. Germline lookup yields CDR1 DFQATT and CDR2 SNEGSKA (reference sequence). The CDR3, as DNA: TGCCGCACCATGTGGGCGGATACGCAGTATTTT. This encodes CRTMWADTQYF.

This chain links TRBV10-2 with TRBJ1-4; D is perhaps TRBD1 (5 bases). The CDR3 loop spans 13 amino acids. The V end was cut by 2 bases, the J end by 14 bases, with 15 bases between. In germline, CDR1 is WSHSY, CDR2 SAAADI. The CDR3 DNA is TGCGCCAGCAGTGAGAGCAATTGGGGCCTTCTGTTTTTT. It translates to CASSESNWGLLFF.

The DNA for the CDR3 is TGCGCCAGCAAGACGCACCAGGGGGCTAATGAAAAACTGTTTTTT. Translated, it gives CASKTHQGANEKLFF. This sequence joins TRBV4-3 and TRBJ1-4; 7 bases map to TRBD1. CDR3 length equals 15 residues. V shed 7 bases, J shed 3 bases, and the junction held 8 bases outside the gene matches. Looked up from germline, CDR1 is LGHNA and CDR2 is YSLEER.

The chain joins TRBV19 to TRBJ2-6; 7 bases line up with TRBD1. V shed 5 bases and J 2 bases; nucleotides not matched to a gene: 6. The CDR3 is 16 amino acids. Germline-derived CDR1 and CDR2 are LNHDA and SQIVND (reference sequence). CDR3 region: CASSVTGAAGANVLTF. In DNA, the CDR3 is TGTGCCAGTAGTGTTACAGGGGCCGCTGGGGCCAACGTCCTGACTTTC.

This clone was seen once. The CDR3 is CAISELTRGRGEQYF. CDR3 nucleotide sequence: TGTGCCATCAGTGAGTTAACCCGGGGGCGGGGGGAGCAGTACTTC. V gene TRBV10-3 combines with J gene TRBJ2-7, with D possibly being TRBD2 (7 bases). CDR3 length: 15 residues. Trimming pared 1 base from V and 7 bases from J, leaving 17 bases between. Germline V gene data show CDR1 as ENHRY and CDR2 as SYGVKD.

The V call is TRBV28, the J call TRBJ2-7, with 7 bases aligning to TRBD1. V gave up 3 bases and J gave up 2 bases; unmatched junction bases: 4. The CDR3 has 14 residues. CDR1 MDHEN and CDR2 SYDVKM come from the germline V gene. The CDR3 bases are TGTGCCAGCAGTTTGCAGGGGGAAACCTACGAGCAGTACTTC. The encoded protein is CASSLQGETYEQYF.

CDR3 bases: TGTGCCAGCAGTTTTCCACAGGGGGCCCTTAACTATGGCTACACCTTC. Translation: CASSFPQGALNYGYTF. The chain joins TRBV28 to TRBJ1-2; 9 bases map to TRBD1. J gave up 1 base and V 3 bases, and 6 bases lay outside the gene matches. This CDR3 comprises 16 residues. CDR1 is MDHEN, CDR2 SYDVKM, per germline.

The genes are TRBV6-5 and TRBJ1-1; TRBD1 matches at 9 bases. From germline, CDR1 is MNHEY and CDR2 SVGAGI. Trimming cost V 5 bases and J 7 bases; bases outside gene matches: 8. There are 14 residues in the CDR3. In DNA form, the CDR3 reads TGTGCCAGCAGTAGGGACAGGGAGTTGGATGAAGCTTTCTTT. Translation: CASSRDRELDEAFF.

The chain recombines TRBV6-2 or TRBV6-3 with TRBJ1-6, with TRBD1 as a possible D gene (5 bases). V shed 4 bases and J shed 7 bases, with 17 bases lying between them. CDR1 is MNHEY, CDR2 SVGEGT, per germline. This CDR3 is built from 16 residues. CDR3 nucleotides: TGTGCCAGCAGTTTGAGAGCGGGGCGGACGAATTCACCCCTCCACTTT. This encodes CASSLRAGRTNSPLHF.

This clone was counted ten times or more. V gene TRBV9 combines with J gene TRBJ1-4; D is ambiguous. The CDR3 extends over 13 amino acids. Trimming removed 3 bases at V and 4 bases at J, with 7 bases between. Per the germline V gene, CDR1 is SGDLS and CDR2 is YYNGEE. This chain's CDR3 is CASSGQDNEKLFF. In DNA, the CDR3 is TGTGCCAGCAGCGGGCAGGATAATGAAAAACTGTTTTTT.

The chain links TRBV4-1 to TRBJ1-1; 7 bases line up with TRBD1. CDR1 is MGHRA, CDR2 YSYEKL, per germline. The CDR3 contains 14 residues. The junction had 1 base not matched to a gene; V was cut back by 1 base and J by 2 bases. CDR3 protein: CASSQGDRNTEAFF. The CDR3 DNA reads as TGCGCCAGCAGCCAAGGGGACAGAAACACTGAAGCTTTCTTT.